These 12 T cell receptor beta chains were sequenced from one sample in a study of cytomegalovirus exposure and HLA in healthy donors. In the PCR, 60 Vbeta and 13 Jbeta primers were used. TCRdb's table, derived via immunoSEQ multiplex PCR, lists solely in-frame clones and lacks some. Found here are 100,000 to 150,000 clones, approximately 8% of them singletons; the top ten hold approximately 6%. Sequencing was performed on PBMCs. The receptors were gathered from a woman between 40 and 50 years old in good health and CMV-seropositive.

Only a few counts were recorded for this clone. The chain combines TRBV18 with TRBJ1-2; 9 bases are shared with TRBD1. The V segment lost 3 bases and the J segment 6 bases; nucleotides outside the gene matches: 11. The germline V gene encodes CDR1 KGHSH and CDR2 LQKENI. This CDR3 is built from 16 residues. Here the CDR3 reads CASSPPLGTGQNGYTF. The CDR3 bases are TGTGCCAGCTCACCGCCCCTCGGGACAGGGCAGAATGGCTACACCTTC.

This clone has a handful of counts. The rearrangement links TRBV5-5 to TRBJ1-5; D may be TRBD1 (5 bases). Germline V gene sequence: CDR1 SGHKS, CDR2 YYEKEE (reference sequence). Between the trimmed V and J ends, which lost 0 bases and 2 bases, there was a span of 9 bases. The CDR3 runs 15 residues. As DNA, the CDR3 is TGTGCCAGCAGCTTGGAAGGGGAGGGCAATCAGCCCCAGCATTTT. Translated, it gives CASSLEGEGNQPQHF.

This chain joins TRBV18 and TRBJ1-5, with a tentative D call TRBD1 (6 bases). Trimming removed 6 bases at V and 4 bases at J, with 16 bases between. From germline, CDR1 is KGHSH and CDR2 LQKENI. The CDR3 length is 15 residues. CDR3 DNA sequence: TGTGCCAGCTCGCCAGAGGCAGGGGCTAATCAGCCCCAGCATTTT. Its translation is CASSPEAGANQPQHF. Combining the CDR3 with reference TRBV18 and TRBJ1-5 gives the whole variable domain NAGVMQNPRHLVRRRGQEARLRCSPMKGHSHVYWYRQLPEEGLKFMVYLQKENIIDESGMPKERFSAEFPKEGPSILRIQQVVRGDSAAYFCASSPEAGANQPQHFGDGTRLSIL.

As regards this clone: In the same sample, other DNA sequences code for this CDR3. The chain recombines TRBV19 with TRBJ1-1; unclear D gene. CDR3 length equals 14 residues. The ends were cut back, 4 bases at V and 1 base at J, with 10 bases in the middle. The germline V gene encodes CDR1 LNHDA and CDR2 SQIVND (reference sequence). CDR3 nucleotides: TGTGCCAGTAGTAGACTCGTACCGAACACTGAAGCTTTCTTT. It specifies CASSRLVPNTEAFF. Looking up the rest from reference TRBV19 and TRBJ1-1 gives the full variable domain: DGGITQSPKYLFRKEGQNVTLSCEQNLNHDAMYWYRQDPGQGLRLIYYSQIVNDFQKGDIAEGYSVSREKKESFPLTVTSAQKNPTAFYLCASSRLVPNTEAFFGQGTRLTVV.

This clone has a handful of counts. V is TRBV19 and J is TRBJ2-2; 8 nucleotides align to TRBD2. Trimming removed 8 bases from V and 1 base from J; junction bases left unmatched: 6. Germline loops: CDR1 LNHDA, CDR2 SQIVND (reference sequence). This CDR3 is built from 15 residues. Here the CDR3 DNA reads TGTGCCAGTCGAGAGCGGGGGCAGAACACCGGGGAGCTGTTTTTT. It encodes CASRERGQNTGELFF. Complete variable domain (other parts from reference TRBV19 and TRBJ2-2): DGGITQSPKYLFRKEGQNVTLSCEQNLNHDAMYWYRQDPGQGLRLIYYSQIVNDFQKGDIAEGYSVSREKKESFPLTVTSAQKNPTAFYLCASRERGQNTGELFFGEGSRLTVL.

The V call is TRBV5-8, the J call TRBJ1-6; maybe TRBD1 (6 bases). Trimming took 1 base from V and 10 from J, leaving 15 bases between them. Per the germline V gene, CDR1 is SGHTS and CDR2 is YDEGEE. The CDR3 length is 15 residues. The CDR3 DNA reads as TGTGCCAGCAGCTTGCGGGGGGCCCAATCCTCACCCCTCCACTTT. Protein product: CASSLRGAQSSPLHF.

This clone was counted only a few times. The chain couples TRBV30 to TRBJ1-2; 10 positions agree with TRBD1. The V and J ends lost 8 bases and 7 bases, in that order; junction bases with no gene match: 7. This CDR3 has 12 residues. The germline V gene encodes CDR1 GTSNPN and CDR2 SVGIG (reference sequence). The CDR3 region has the DNA TGTGCCGGAACCCGACAGGGGGCTGGCTACACCTTC. This gives the protein CAGTRQGAGYTF.

This clone has more than one count but fewer than ten. Other nucleotide sequences from this sample produce the same CDR3. V gene TRBV7-6 combines with J gene TRBJ2-1; the D gene is possibly TRBD2 (6 bases). Trimming removed 1 base at V and 9 bases at J, with 7 bases between. CDR1 is SGHVS, CDR2 FNYEAQ, per germline. The CDR3 has 12 residues. The CDR3 nucleotides read TGTGCCAGCAGCTTAGGCGGGACTGAGCAGTTCTTC. It specifies CASSLGGTEQFF. Complete variable domain (other parts from reference TRBV7-6 and TRBJ2-1): GAGVSQSPRYKVTKRGQDVALRCDPISGHVSLYWYRQALGQGPEFLTYFNYEAQQDKSGLPNDRFSAERPEGSISTLTIQRTEQRDSAMYRCASSLGGTEQFFGPGTRLTVL.

This chain uses TRBV12-5 with TRBJ1-1, with D unclear. V dropped 3 bases and J dropped 0 bases, with 17 bases sitting between them. The CDR3 is 17 amino acids. In germline, CDR1 is LGHNT, CDR2 FRNRAP. For the CDR3, the DNA is TGTGCTAGTGGTTTACCCCCTGAGGGCAGGATGAACACTGAAGCTTTCTTT. It yields the protein CASGLPPEGRMNTEAFF.

In its sample, this clone was seen a few times. V is TRBV9 and J is TRBJ2-1; 10 bases fit TRBD1. The CDR3 spans 16 residues. The germline V gene encodes CDR1 SGDLS and CDR2 YYNGEE. V lost 4 bases to trimming and J lost 1 base; unmatched junction nucleotides: 5. The CDR3 DNA sequence: TGTGCCAGCAGCACCCGGACAGGGGGGTCCTACAATGAGCAGTTCTTC. It specifies CASSTRTGGSYNEQFF. Supplemented by reference TRBV9 and TRBJ2-1, the full variable domain reads DSGVTQTPKHLITATGQRVTLRCSPRSGDLSVYWYQQSLDQGLQFLIQYYNGEERAKGNILERFSAQQFPDLHSELNLSSLELGDSALYFCASSTRTGGSYNEQFFGPGTRLTVL.

This sequence joins TRBV6-5 and TRBJ2-7, with TRBD2 identical over 7 bases. V gave up 2 bases and J gave up 6 bases; unmatched junction bases: 7. The CDR3 sequence is 14 residues long. CDR1 MNHEY and CDR2 SVGAGI come from the germline V gene. This CDR3 reads CASSYPGTGGEQYF. The CDR3 DNA is TGTGCCAGCAGTTACCCAGGGACGGGGGGCGAGCAGTACTTC.

CDR3 DNA sequence: TGTGCCAGCAGCTCGACGGGACAGGGAGGCGAGCAGTACTTC. It yields the protein CASSSTGQGGEQYF. The rearrangement uses TRBV5-4 and TRBJ2-7; 9 bases map to TRBD1. The CDR3 spans 14 residues. V shed 3 bases and J 6 bases; nucleotides not matched to a gene: 7. The V gene's germline CDR1 is SGHNT and CDR2 YYREEE (reference sequence).